These T cell receptor beta chains were read from a single sample in a study of T cells after somatic rescue of genetic block. Sequencing used immunoSEQ multiplex PCR; TCRdb keeps in-frame clones, though not all of them. There are some 67,000 clones in the sample; 92% occur only once, and around 2.8% lies in the top ten. The sequenced sample was peripheral blood mononuclear cells (PBMCs). Receptors were obtained from a man aged 35 to 55. The CDR3 runs from the conserved cysteine through the conserved F or W. The order of the fields is D gene, clone size, V gene, J gene, CDR3 protein, CDR3 DNA. The D gene is left open where the match is weak. Clone size is not always given. Where it is, it says once, few, many or a class for expanded clones.

.	.	TRBV6-6	TRBJ2-1	CASTHDQGEQFF	TGTGCCAGCACTCACGACCAGGGTGAGCAGTTCTTC
TRBD2	.	TRBV11-2	TRBJ2-7	CASSGDLMLAGSYEQYF	TGTGCCAGCAGCGGGGATCTTATGCTAGCGGGATCCTACGAGCAGTACTTC
TRBD2	.	TRBV27	TRBJ2-7	CASRESGSREQYF	TGTGCCAGCAGAGAAAGCGGGAGCAGAGAGCAGTACTTC
.	.	TRBV11-2	TRBJ1-1	CASSLGGWGVNTEAFF	TGTGCCAGCAGCTTAGGGGGGTGGGGAGTGAACACTGAAGCTTTCTTT
.	.	TRBV5-5	TRBJ1-2	CASSLARSRGYTF	TGTGCCAGCAGCTTGGCGCGCAGCAGGGGCTACACCTTC
.	.	TRBV2	TRBJ1-6	CASSDEGSGNSPLHF	TGTGCCAGCAGTGATGAGGGTTCCGGTAATTCACCCCTCCACTTT
.	.	TRBV18	TRBJ1-6	CASSPTLGHNSPLHF	TGTGCCAGCTCTCCGACCCTGGGGCATAATTCACCCCTCCACTTT
TRBD2	.	TRBV4-1	TRBJ2-7	CASSQILAGVPRSYEQYF	TGCGCCAGCAGCCAGATACTAGCGGGAGTTCCCAGGTCCTACGAGCAGTACTTC
.	.	TRBV5-1	TRBJ1-1	CASSLMGGDEAFF	TGCGCCAGCAGCTTGATGGGCGGCGATGAAGCTTTCTTT
.	.	TRBV11-3	TRBJ2-1	CASSLGAGPYNEQFF	TGTGCCAGCAGCTTAGGGGCAGGACCTTACAATGAGCAGTTCTTC
.	.	TRBV5-1	TRBJ2-6	CASSRATADSSGANVLTF	TGCGCCAGCAGCCGGGCCACTGCGGACAGCTCTGGGGCCAACGTCCTGACTTTC
.	once	TRBV7-6	TRBJ1-4	CASSLAVGGAGEKLFF	TGTGCCAGCAGCTTAGCCGTCGGGGGCGCGGGGGAAAAACTGTTTTTT
.	.	TRBV5-1	TRBJ2-5	CASSSGLTWETQYF	TGCGCCAGCAGCTCGGGACTGACTTGGGAGACCCAGTACTTC
.	.	TRBV7-2	TRBJ2-7	CASSLLYEQYF	TGTGCCAGCAGCTTATTATACGAGCAGTACTTC
.	.	TRBV6-1	TRBJ1-1	CASSEYMNTEAFF	TGTGCCAGCAGTGAGTATATGAACACTGAAGCTTTCTTT
TRBD2	.	TRBV6-6	TRBJ2-3	CASSAGTSGKDTQYF	TGTGCCAGCAGTGCCGGGACTAGCGGGAAAGATACGCAGTATTTT
TRBD1	.	TRBV6-1	TRBJ2-7	CASTQGGATAEQYF	TGTGCCAGCACCCAAGGGGGCGCGACAGCCGAGCAGTACTTC
.	.	TRBV10-1	TRBJ2-2	CASSDTSGELFF	TGCGCCAGCAGTGATACGTCCGGGGAGCTGTTTTTT
.	.	TRBV30	TRBJ1-5	CAWTLQGNQPQHF	TGTGCCTGGACTCTTCAGGGCAATCAGCCCCAGCATTTT
.	.	TRBV13	TRBJ1-2	CASSLWVSGNGYTF	TGTGCCAGCAGCTTATGGGTTTCGGGGAATGGCTACACCTTC
.	once	TRBV27	TRBJ1-1	CASSFLGVNTEAFF	TGTGCCAGCAGTTTCCTTGGTGTGAACACTGAAGCTTTCTTT
TRBD1	.	TRBV6-1	TRBJ1-6	CASSTGDVWNSPLHF	TGTGCCAGCTCCACAGGGGACGTTTGGAATTCACCCCTCCACTTT
TRBD2	.	TRBV14	TRBJ2-3	CASSQDSRLAGTTDTQYF	TGTGCCAGCAGCCAAGATTCACGACTAGCGGGAACCACAGATACGCAGTATTTT
.	.	TRBV5-8	TRBJ2-3	CASSEDSGIDTQYF	TGTGCCAGCAGCGAAGACAGCGGAATAGATACGCAGTATTTT
.	.	TRBV27	TRBJ2-7	CASSTRWESYEQYF	TGTGCCAGCAGTACCAGGTGGGAGTCCTACGAGCAGTACTTC
TRBD2	.	TRBV7-3	TRBJ2-1	CASSVTSGGEQFF	TGTGCCAGCAGCGTGACTAGCGGGGGTGAGCAGTTCTTC
TRBD2	.	TRBV5-5	TRBJ2-2	CASIARGGYSNTGELFF	TGTGCCAGCATCGCCCGGGGAGGGTATTCGAACACCGGGGAGCTGTTTTTT
.	once	TRBV5-6	TRBJ1-1	CASSLEGRAEAFF	TGTGCCAGCAGCTTGGAGGGCAGGGCTGAAGCTTTCTTT
.	.	TRBV9	TRBJ1-2	CASSVVVNYGYTF	TGTGCCAGCAGCGTAGTCGTCAACTATGGCTACACCTTC
.	.	TRBV4-1	TRBJ1-1	CASSQTGPRGAFF	TGCGCCAGCAGCCAAACAGGTCCGAGGGGAGCTTTCTTT
TRBD2	once	TRBV19	TRBJ2-1	CASRPSHGLGLAGVHNEQFF	TGTGCCAGTCGCCCATCCCATGGTTTGGGACTAGCGGGAGTCCACAATGAGCAGTTCTTC
.	.	TRBV13	TRBJ2-7	CASSLFPSYEQYF	TGTGCCAGCAGCTTATTCCCCTCCTACGAGCAGTACTTC
TRBD2	.	TRBV5-1	TRBJ2-7	CASSTDSGSGYEQYF	TGCGCCAGCAGCACCGATAGCGGGAGCGGCTACGAGCAGTACTTC
.	.	TRBV2	TRBJ1-1	CASRPRQSYTEAFF	TGTGCCAGCAGACCCCGACAGTCGTACACTGAAGCTTTCTTT
TRBD2	.	TRBV7-9	TRBJ2-1	CASSLGLAGGGNEQFF	TGTGCCAGCAGCTTAGGGCTAGCGGGAGGTGGTAATGAGCAGTTCTTC
.	.	TRBV29-1	TRBJ2-7	CSAFGQTEYEQYF	TGCAGCGCTTTCGGACAGACCGAATACGAGCAGTACTTC
TRBD1	.	TRBV4-2	TRBJ2-7	CASSLRAGTGHEQYF	TGTGCCAGCAGCCTTCGAGCGGGGACAGGGCACGAGCAGTACTTC
.	.	TRBV5-8	TRBJ1-5	CASSFLARRGPQHF	TGTGCCAGCAGCTTTCTGGCCCGCCGAGGGCCCCAGCATTTT
TRBD1	.	TRBV4-1	TRBJ1-5	CASSQVGGRGRFQPQHF	TGCGCCAGCAGCCAAGTTGGGGGCAGGGGGCGCTTTCAGCCCCAGCATTTT
TRBD2	.	TRBV7-9	TRBJ2-5	CASSPTGGTGETQYF	TGTGCCAGCAGCCCTACCGGGGGGACTGGAGAGACCCAGTACTTC
.	.	TRBV2	TRBJ2-1	CASSEWRGDNEQFF	TGTGCCAGCAGTGAGTGGCGGGGCGACAATGAGCAGTTCTTC
TRBD1	.	TRBV12-5	TRBJ1-4	CASGLVDRAEEKLFF	TGTGCTAGTGGTTTGGTGGACAGGGCGGAGGAAAAACTGTTTTTT
.	.	TRBV4-1	TRBJ1-2	CASSQEGRGGYTF	TGCGCCAGCAGCCAAGAGGGAAGAGGTGGCTACACCTTC
.	once	TRBV29-1	TRBJ2-6	CSVAGENVLTF	TGCAGCGTTGCCGGGGAGAACGTCCTGACTTTC
TRBD1	.	TRBV5-1	TRBJ2-1	CASSLQDRLCNEQFF	TGCGCCAGCAGCTTACAGGACAGGCTTTGCAATGAGCAGTTCTTC
.	.	TRBV28	TRBJ1-5	CASRAGAGQPQHF	TGTGCCAGCAGGGCAGGGGCAGGTCAGCCCCAGCATTTT
.	once	TRBV7-8	TRBJ2-1	CASSSHGGRPYNEQFF	TGTGCCAGCAGCTCTCACGGGGGTCGCCCCTACAATGAGCAGTTCTTC
TRBD1	.	TRBV10-3	TRBJ1-1	CASRNDRGNTEAFF	TGTGCCTCAAGAAATGACAGGGGCAACACTGAAGCTTTCTTT
TRBD2	.	TRBV7-6	TRBJ2-5	CASAWGGNGETQYF	TGTGCCAGCGCTTGGGGGGGGAACGGTGAGACCCAGTACTTC
.	.	TRBV19	TRBJ2-1	CASSPVGGYNEQFF	TGTGCCAGTAGTCCTGTTGGCGGATACAATGAGCAGTTCTTC
.	few	TRBV29-1	TRBJ1-1	CSVEAVRNTEAFF	TGCAGCGTTGAGGCAGTCAGGAACACTGAAGCTTTCTTT
TRBD2	.	TRBV11-2	TRBJ2-7	CASSLGLAGTYEQYF	TGTGCCAGCAGCTTAGGGTTAGCGGGGACCTACGAGCAGTACTTC
.	.	TRBV19	TRBJ2-2	CASRLQGLAGELFF	TGTGCCAGTAGGCTCCAGGGTCTCGCCGGGGAGCTGTTTTTT
TRBD1	once	TRBV7-9	TRBJ1-2	CASSEGTGRYKNGYTF	TGTGCCAGCAGCGAGGGGACAGGCAGGTATAAGAATGGCTACACCTTC
.	.	TRBV14	TRBJ1-3	CASSQVGRGAGNTIYF	TGTGCCAGCAGCCAAGTGGGACGAGGAGCTGGAAACACCATATATTTT